This T cell receptor (beta chain) emerged from a study of radiation and T cells in renal cell carcinoma. The sample's time point: blood 4 weeks post-SBRT, at nephrectomy. The treatment was: 15 Gy SBRT to primary tumor, nephrectomy 4 weeks later. Nephrectomy followed 15 Gy stereotactic body radiation by 4 weeks. Blood was sampled at baseline, 2 weeks and 4 weeks after SBRT. The tumor was a clear cell renal cell carcinoma. Profiling relied on immunoSEQ multiplex PCR, and the TCRdb table lists in-frame clones only, not all of them. The sample consists of about 83,000 clones, roughly 85% of them appearing once. Points from the study as a whole: Top tumor clonotypes rose in blood 2 weeks post-radiation, then contracted.

About this clone: Its target is unknown.

Germline assignment: CDR1 MNHNY and CDR2 SVGAGI (reference sequence). This CDR3 spans 15 amino acids. Trimming removed 1 base at V and 2 bases at J, with 9 bases between. The sequence derives from a woman aged 60-70 years with renal cell carcinoma. The chain uses TRBV6-6 and TRBJ2-1; D is possibly TRBD2 (7 bases). This specimen was blood, taken from a patient whose treatment included radiotherapy and nephrectomy. The CDR3 spells CASSYWEGAYNEQFF. In DNA form, the CDR3 reads TGTGCCAGCAGTTACTGGGAGGGGGCCTACAATGAGCAGTTCTTC.